Listed below are T cell receptor beta chains from one sample, sequenced in a study of response to subunit inactivated influenza vaccine. One entry per CDR3 protein, called by TCRdb with MiXCR from the RT-PCR reads. Of hundreds of thousands of distinct CDR3 sequences in the sample, over 10% were seen once. Material: PBMCs from blood, obtained roughly 6 weeks after vaccination. Every receptor here comes from a man over 45 who received an inactivated influenza vaccine. Each CDR3 is given with its conserved first and last residue. The D gene is left open where the match is weak. Clone size is stated in some rows and not others, as once, few, many or a class when expanded.

V	D	size	J	CDR3	DNA
TRBV5-1	-	-	TRBJ2-5	CASTGGGQETQYF	TGCGCCAGCACAGGGGGAGGTCAAGAGACCCAGTACTTC
TRBV20-1	TRBD1	-	TRBJ2-7	CSATGQGASTYHYEQYF	TGCAGTGCCACCGGACAGGGGGCGTCGACTTACCACTACGAGCAGTACTTC
TRBV29-1	TRBD1	-	TRBJ1-5	CSVEGGTGGQPQHF	TGCAGCGTTGAAGGCGGGACAGGGGGCCAGCCCCAGCATTTT
TRBV18	-	-	TRBJ1-4	CASSPLGGEGEKLFF	TGTGCCAGCTCACCACTCGGGGGCGAGGGTGAAAAACTGTTTTTT
TRBV7-7	TRBD2	-	TRBJ2-1	CASSTLAGGNSYNEQFF	TGTGCCAGCAGCACCTTAGCGGGGGGCAACTCCTACAATGAGCAGTTCTTC
TRBV25-1	-	-	TRBJ1-5	CASSGETQNQPQHF	TGTGCCAGCAGTGGCGAGACGCAGAACCAGCCCCAGCATTTT
TRBV12-3/TRBV12-4	TRBD2	many	TRBJ2-2	CASKGLAGRGGELFF	TGTGCCAGCAAGGGTCTAGCGGGAAGAGGTGGGGAGCTGTTTTTT
TRBV20-1	-	few	TRBJ1-3	CSASSGATSGNTIYF	TGCAGTGCTAGCAGCGGCGCGACCTCCGGAAACACCATATATTTT
TRBV18	TRBD2	few	TRBJ2-5	CASSRRGSGGPQETQYF	TGTGCCAGCTCACGTCGGGGTAGCGGGGGGCCTCAAGAGACCCAGTACTTC
TRBV27	TRBD1	-	TRBJ1-1	CASVQWTGGNTEAFF	TGTGCCAGCGTCCAATGGACAGGGGGCAACACTGAAGCTTTCTTT
TRBV4-1	-	few	TRBJ1-2	CASSQDDRGRTYGYTF	TGCGCCAGCAGCCAAGATGATAGAGGGCGAACCTATGGCTACACCTTC
TRBV4-1	-	few	TRBJ1-2	CASSQYRDTNYGYTF	TGCGCCAGCAGCCAATACCGGGACACTAACTATGGCTACACCTTC
TRBV4-3	-	-	TRBJ1-4	CASSQEGRGRGEKLFF	TGCGCCAGCAGCCAAGAAGGGAGGGGAAGGGGTGAAAAACTGTTTTTT
TRBV10-3	TRBD1	many	TRBJ2-3	CAISETSGTGVNTDTQYF	TGTGCCATCAGTGAGACTTCCGGGACAGGGGTCAACACAGATACGCAGTATTTT
TRBV11-2	TRBD1	few	TRBJ2-5	CASSLGTGGEETQYF	TGTGCCAGCAGCTTAGGGACAGGGGGCGAGGAGACCCAGTACTTC
TRBV7-3	-	-	TRBJ2-1	CASSPSSFSYNEQFF	TGTGCCAGCAGCCCATCTTCGTTTAGCTACAATGAGCAGTTCTTC
TRBV20-1	TRBD2	-	TRBJ2-3	CSANRLAGFTDTQYF	TGCAGTGCTAATAGACTAGCGGGGTTCACAGATACGCAGTATTTT
TRBV20-1	TRBD2	few	TRBJ2-5	CSAYFPGGGQETQYF	TGCAGTGCTTATTTCCCCGGGGGGGGCCAAGAGACCCAGTACTTC
TRBV4-2	-	-	TRBJ2-1	CASSPPLLYNEQFF	TGTGCCAGCAGCCCCCCGCTCCTCTACAATGAGCAGTTCTTC
TRBV5-6	-	-	TRBJ1-1	CASSFRGTAMNTEAFF	TGTGCCAGCAGCTTTCGAGGAACAGCCATGAACACTGAAGCTTTCTTT
TRBV27	-	many	TRBJ2-7	CASSKTGEAYEQYF	TGTGCCAGCAGTAAAACCGGGGAGGCCTACGAGCAGTACTTC
TRBV4-3	-	-	TRBJ2-7	CASSQDILQGGEQYF	TGCGCCAGCAGCCAGGATATCCTACAGGGAGGCGAGCAGTACTTC
TRBV30	TRBD1	-	TRBJ1-6	CAWSAGQGSPPLHF	TGTGCCTGGAGTGCCGGACAGGGAAGTCCACCCCTCCACTTT
TRBV18	-	few	TRBJ1-3	CASSPPGPEGNTIYF	TGTGCCAGCTCACCCCCGGGGCCGGAGGGAAACACCATATATTTT